Described below is a single T cell receptor beta chain sequence and its context. This specimen comes from a study of blood T cell repertoires in COVID-19. In the authors' workflow: Amplification of reference gene primers was used by the study to estimate nucleated cell counts. The protocol was immunoSEQ multiplex PCR, while the TCRdb copy is restricted to in-frame clones and leaves out a portion. Clone size and the V and J calls come from that table; the DNA yielded D and trimming. The profile covers roughly 500,000 clones, with roughly 90% appearing a single time and less than 2% taken by the ten largest. This CDR3 comprises 15 residues. The germline V gene has CDR1 SGHNT and CDR2 YENEEA. The V and J ends lost 2 bases and 5 bases respectively, with 15 bases between them.

The chain recombines TRBV11-3 with TRBJ1-1; a possible D gene is TRBD1 (6 bases). This TCR was recovered from a woman aged 40 to 50 who had recovered from COVID-19. Sample: PBMCs or T cells enriched from blood (not recorded which). CDR3 sequence (DNA): TGTGCCAGCAGCTTACTCCAGGGGTCGTATACTGAAGCTTTCTTT. Its protein product is CASSLLQGSYTEAFF.